This entry is about one T cell receptor beta chain. One end of the junction does not line up with germline, which may come from a read error. As handled by the study authors: Estimates of nucleated cell counts were drawn from the amplification of reference gene primers. The data were produced by immunoSEQ multiplex PCR, yet TCRdb's version contains in-frame clones alone and is incomplete. The DNA gave D and trimming, while V, J and clone size come from that table. This table holds roughly 670,000 clones, about 90% found once. This CDR3 has 15 amino acids. CDR1 LNHDA and CDR2 SQIVND come from the germline V gene (reference sequence). The entry originates in a study of blood T cell repertoires in COVID-19.

The receptor's source is a young woman with acute or convalescent COVID-19. The specimen sequenced was peripheral blood. This chain uses TRBV19 with TRBJ1-5; 8 nucleotides match TRBD1. As DNA, the CDR3 is TGTGCCAGTAGTTTAGACAGGGGTGGCAATCAGCCCCAGCATTTT. Translation: CASSLDRGGNQPQHF.